This T cell receptor beta chain comes out of a study of a mutant IDH1 vaccine in newly diagnosed glioma. Study summary: Earlier care involved radiotherapy, temozolomide, or both, and the majority received both. Findings and caveats of the study: Patients showed vaccine-induced immune responses at a rate of approximately 92%.

Concerning this clone itself: Its specificity is not known.

The CDR3 is 16 amino acids. Germline lookup yields CDR1 KGHSH and CDR2 LQKENI. J was trimmed by 2 bases and V by 0 bases; bases with no gene match: 7. As for time point: week 5, during vaccination. Each dose of the vaccine consisted of 300 ug of mutant IDH1 20-mer peptide, with topical imiquimod. Data came from immunoSEQ multiplex PCR; TCRdb stores just in-frame clones and leaves some out. The sample consists of fewer than 70,000 clones, about 87% of them appearing once. Source: PBMCs, taken from a glioma patient whose treatment included an IDH1 peptide vaccine. This clonotype was sampled from a woman aged 40-49 years with glioma. J is TRBJ2-7 and V is TRBV18, with TRBD1 matching 7 bases. This chain's CDR3 is CASSPPGGPGTYEQYF. The CDR3 nucleotides read TGTGCCAGCTCACCACCAGGGGGCCCGGGGACCTACGAGCAGTACTTC.